Listed below are T cell receptor beta chains from one sample, sequenced in a study of blood T cell repertoires in COVID-19. Here immunoSEQ multiplex PCR was the method, and the copy in TCRdb shows in-frame clones only, minus some. The table includes about 340,000 clones, around 87% detected once. Sequences were obtained from peripheral blood. These receptors were taken from a woman aged 45-59 years with COVID-19, enrolled during active disease. CDR3s include the opening cysteine and the closing phenylalanine or tryptophan. The D gene is left open where the match is weak. Rows give clone size only sometimes, using once, few, many, or a class for an expanded clone.

v_gene: TRBV7-9; j_gene: TRBJ2-5; d_gene: TRBD1; abundance: -; CDR3aa: CASSPGDRGRETQYF; CDR3nt: TGTGCCAGCAGCCCGGGGGACAGGGGAAGGGAGACCCAGTACTTC
v_gene: TRBV7-8; j_gene: TRBJ1-1; d_gene: TRBD1; abundance: -; CDR3aa: CASSLFRGAGAFF; CDR3nt: TGTGCCAGCAGCTTATTCAGGGGGGCAGGAGCTTTCTTT
v_gene: TRBV2; j_gene: TRBJ1-4; d_gene: -; abundance: once; CDR3aa: CASSVQGGYEKLFF; CDR3nt: TGTGCCAGCAGTGTTCAGGGAGGGTATGAAAAACTGTTTTTT
v_gene: TRBV2; j_gene: TRBJ2-1; d_gene: -; abundance: few; CDR3aa: CASRGGTVNNEQFF; CDR3nt: TGTGCCAGCAGGGGCGGGACAGTAAACAATGAGCAGTTCTTC
v_gene: TRBV5-6; j_gene: TRBJ2-1; d_gene: TRBD2; abundance: -; CDR3aa: CASSVIPGLEGWNEQFF; CDR3nt: TGTGCCAGCAGCGTAATACCGGGACTAGAGGGGTGGAATGAGCAGTTCTTC
v_gene: TRBV18; j_gene: TRBJ2-7; d_gene: TRBD2; abundance: -; CDR3aa: CASSPTIAGSYEQYF; CDR3nt: TGTGCCAGCTCACCGACTATAGCGGGGTCCTACGAGCAGTACTTC
v_gene: TRBV13; j_gene: TRBJ2-3; d_gene: TRBD2; abundance: -; CDR3aa: CASSLRLAGVGGTDTQYF; CDR3nt: TGTGCCAGCAGCTTACGACTAGCGGGAGTTGGGGGCACAGATACGCAGTATTTT
v_gene: TRBV4-2; j_gene: TRBJ2-7; d_gene: TRBD2; abundance: -; CDR3aa: CASSPFGTSGTKPYEQYF; CDR3nt: TGTGCCAGCAGCCCTTTCGGGACTAGCGGGACAAAACCCTACGAGCAGTACTTC
v_gene: TRBV11-2; j_gene: TRBJ2-1; d_gene: TRBD1; abundance: -; CDR3aa: CASSSSWGQGSVSYNEQFF; CDR3nt: TGTGCCAGCAGCTCTAGTTGGGGACAGGGATCCGTCTCCTACAATGAGCAGTTCTTC
v_gene: TRBV19; j_gene: TRBJ1-2; d_gene: -; abundance: -; CDR3aa: CASSGTTVGGYTF; CDR3nt: TGTGCCAGTAGCGGGACAACGGTGGGAGGCTACACCTTC
v_gene: TRBV6-5; j_gene: TRBJ2-7; d_gene: TRBD2; abundance: -; CDR3aa: CASSRGDEQYF; CDR3nt: TGTGCCAGCAGTCGGGGGGACGAGCAGTACTTC
v_gene: TRBV18; j_gene: TRBJ2-5; d_gene: -; abundance: -; CDR3aa: CASSPPVGRGKETQYF; CDR3nt: TGTGCCAGCTCACCTCCAGTGGGAAGGGGGAAGGAGACCCAGTACTTC
v_gene: TRBV29-1; j_gene: TRBJ1-1; d_gene: TRBD1; abundance: -; CDR3aa: CSVGQGAKTEAFF; CDR3nt: TGCAGCGTTGGTCAGGGGGCTAAAACTGAAGCTTTCTTT
v_gene: TRBV7-9; j_gene: TRBJ2-1; d_gene: -; abundance: -; CDR3aa: CASSLQGSYNEQFF; CDR3nt: TGTGCCAGCAGCCTACAGGGTTCCTACAATGAGCAGTTCTTC